The source of this T cell receptor beta chain is a study of HIV-infected patients and healthy controls. Germline CDR1 is MNHNS and CDR2 is SASEGT. This CDR3 spans 15 amino acids. V shed 7 bases and J 5 bases; nucleotides not matched to a gene: 7. One entry per CDR3 protein, called by TCRdb with MiXCR from the 5' RACE reads. Among around 58,000 distinct CDR3 sequences, 19% were seen once, and the ten largest hold around 1.4%. This clonotype was seen many times. The V gene is TRBV6-1, the J gene TRBJ2-5; TRBD2 matches 13 bases. The TCR comes from a human donor in good health. The sequenced sample was CD4+ T cells from blood. The CDR3 region is CASTSTSGRAETQYF. The CDR3 DNA reads TGTGCCAGCACGAGCACTAGCGGGAGGGCGGAGACCCAGTACTTC.